Listed here are 8 T cell receptor beta chains from one sample, sequenced in a study of blood T cell repertoires in COVID-19. The assay was immunoSEQ multiplex PCR, and TCRdb's table has in-frame clones only and misses some. This table holds more than 110,000 clones, over 75% found once. Sequencing used peripheral blood. These receptors all stem from a human donor in a cohort sampled during active COVID-19.

The chain's CDR3 is CASSLLAGATDTQYF. In DNA form, the CDR3 reads TGTGCCAGCAGCCTTCTAGCGGGGGCCACAGATACGCAGTATTTT. This chain connects TRBV7-6 to TRBJ2-3; 10 positions match TRBD2. The germline gives CDR1 SGHVS, CDR2 FNYEAQ. The CDR3 has 15 residues. After removal of 5 bases from V and 2 bases from J, the junction contained 4 bases not matched to a gene.

The genes are TRBV5-1 and TRBJ2-2, with a tentative D call TRBD2 (6 bases). CDR3 size: 15 residues. Between the trimmed V and J ends, which lost 8 bases and 0 bases, there was a span of 14 bases. CDR1 is SGHRS, CDR2 YFSETQ, per germline. CDR3 DNA: TGCGCCAGTTCAATCGGGGGATCGAACACCGGGGAGCTGTTTTTT. Translating gives CASSIGGSNTGELFF.

The chain has TRBV11-3 and TRBJ2-7; TRBD1 matches 7 bases. This CDR3 region has 18 residues. CDR1 and CDR2 from the germline V gene are SGHNT and YENEEA. The V and J ends lost 1 base and 3 bases, in that order; junction bases with no gene match: 15. Here the CDR3 reads CASSLVGLQGEQYYEQYF. CDR3 sequence (DNA): TGTGCCAGCAGCTTAGTCGGTCTGCAGGGGGAGCAATACTACGAGCAGTACTTC.

The sample holds a few counts of this clone. The V call is TRBV19, the J call TRBJ1-3, with unresolved D. The CDR3 has 13 amino acids. V gave up 5 bases and J gave up 3 bases, with 8 bases separating them. Per germline, CDR1 LNHDA and CDR2 SQIVND (reference sequence). CDR3 residues: CASSSRVGNTIYF. CDR3 in DNA: TGTGCCAGTAGTTCACGGGTTGGAAACACCATATATTTT.

This sequence joins TRBV6-2 or TRBV6-3 and TRBJ2-7; 10 nucleotides match TRBD1. The CDR3 has 14 residues. After removal of 5 bases from V and 2 bases from J, the junction contained 3 bases not matched to a gene. Per the germline V gene, CDR1 is MNHEY and CDR2 is SVGEGT. DNA of the CDR3: TGTGCCAGCAGTCCGGGACAGGGGACCTACGAGCAGTACTTC. Amino acid sequence: CASSPGQGTYEQYF.

This chain links TRBV7-3 with TRBJ2-3; 8 bases match TRBD2. From germline, CDR1 is SGHTA and CDR2 FQGTGA. After removal of 2 bases from V and 4 bases from J, the junction contained 5 bases not matched to a gene. The CDR3 extends over 15 amino acids. In DNA form, the CDR3 reads TGTGCCAGCAGCTTACAAGCGGGAGTGGCAGATACGCAGTATTTT. Translating gives CASSLQAGVADTQYF.

The chain uses TRBV2 and TRBJ1-1; TRBD1 matches 8 bases. CDR1 SNHLY and CDR2 FYNNEI come from the germline V gene. The CDR3 sequence is 13 residues long. CDR3 sequence: CAGGDRMNTEAFF. Here the CDR3 DNA reads TGTGCGGGAGGGGACAGGATGAACACTGAAGCTTTCTTT. Filled out from reference TRBV2 and TRBJ1-1, the complete variable domain reads EPEVTQTPSHQVTQMGQEVILRCVPISNHLYFYWYRQILGQKVEFLVSFYNNEISEKSEIFDDQFSVERPDGSNFTLKIRSTKLEDSAMYFCAGGDRMNTEAFFGQGTRLTVV.

The chain couples TRBV5-1 to TRBJ1-4, with a weak D call TRBD1 (5 bases). The germline CDR1 and CDR2 sequences are SGHRS and YFSETQ. The CDR3 extends over 14 amino acids. V lost 4 bases to trimming and J lost 6 bases, with 13 bases between them. CDR3 nucleotides: TGCGCCAGCAGCCCCCCAGGGCGAGATGAAAAACTGTTTTTT. This gives the protein CASSPPGRDEKLFF.